One and the same sample provided the 21 T cell receptor beta chains below, sequenced in a study of blood T cell repertoires in COVID-19. Method: immunoSEQ multiplex PCR; TCRdb's copy keeps in-frame clones and lacks some. The sample shows some 56,000 clones, around 81% of them seen only once. Sequences were obtained from peripheral blood. The receptors stem from a woman older than 75 with active or convalescent COVID-19.

The rearrangement uses TRBV7-2 and TRBJ2-5; a weak D match, TRBD2 (7 bases). Germline-derived CDR1 and CDR2 are SGHTA and FQGNSA. This CDR3 comprises 15 residues. V lost 1 base and J lost 5, with 14 bases in between. CDR3 amino acids: CASSLVSGGRETQYF. In DNA form, the CDR3 reads TGTGCCAGCAGCTTAGTCTCGGGGGGCCGGGAGACCCAGTACTTC.

V is TRBV7-2 and J is TRBJ1-5; TRBD1 matches at 7 bases. The germline gives CDR1 SGHTA, CDR2 FQGNSA. V gave up 5 bases and J gave up 0 bases; unmatched junction bases: 7. This CDR3 is 16 amino acids long. As DNA, the CDR3 is TGTGCCAGCAGCGCAGGACAGGTTTTTAGCAATCAGCCCCAGCATTTT. Amino acids: CASSAGQVFSNQPQHF.

This clone was seen ten or more times. The chain uses TRBV6-5 and TRBJ2-7, with 9 bases identical to TRBD1. J lost 3 bases, V lost 6 bases, and 6 bases had no gene match. The CDR3 is made up of 14 amino acids. Per germline, CDR1 MNHEY and CDR2 SVGAGI. CDR3 sequence: CASRMGQGSYEQYF. The CDR3 DNA reads as TGTGCCAGCAGGATGGGACAGGGTAGCTACGAGCAGTACTTC.

This rearrangement joins TRBV5-4 to TRBJ2-7, with 7 bases matching TRBD2. This CDR3 is 16 amino acids long. The junction had 10 bases not matched to a gene; V was cut back by 1 base and J by 3 bases. CDR1 SGHNT and CDR2 YYREEE come from the germline V gene (reference sequence). The CDR3 nucleotides are TGTGCCAGCAGCTTGAAGGGCGCTAGCGGTTACTACGAGCAGTACTTC. This translates into CASSLKGASGYYEQYF.

The chain couples TRBV24-1 to TRBJ2-1, with a tentative D call TRBD2 (6 bases). Germline CDR1 KGHDR, CDR2 SFDVKD. The ends were cut back, 5 bases at V and 10 bases at J, with 14 bases in the middle. This CDR3 contains 13 residues. The CDR3, as DNA: TGTGCCACCAGTGGGCGGGGCCGGGGGGAGCAGTTCTTC. The encoded protein is CATSGRGRGEQFF.

The chain carries TRBV9 and TRBJ2-1; TRBD1 aligns across 10 bases. Looked up from germline, CDR1 is SGDLS and CDR2 is YYNGEE. The length of the CDR3 is 16 residues. Trimming removed 3 bases from V and 6 bases from J; junction bases left unmatched: 9. DNA of the CDR3: TGTGCCAGCAGCGAGCCGGGACAGGGGATGGGCAATGAGCAGTTCTTC. The encoded protein is CASSEPGQGMGNEQFF.

The J gene is TRBJ2-7, the V gene TRBV4-2; TRBD1 might be the D (6 bases). The CDR3 extends over 15 amino acids. V was clipped by 3 bases and J by 4 bases, with 16 bases between them. CDR1 is LGHNA, CDR2 YNFKEQ, per germline. This CDR3 is CASSHSFGGPYEQYF. CDR3 coding DNA: TGTGCCAGCAGCCACTCGTTTGGGGGCCCTTACGAGCAGTACTTC.

The CDR3 DNA reads as TGCGCCAGCAGCCAAGTTGTTCAGGGTAGTTACGGCTACACCTTC. Its protein is CASSQVVQGSYGYTF. This chain links TRBV4-3 with TRBJ1-2, with TRBD1 as a possible D gene (5 bases). The CDR3 totals 15 residues. Germline CDR1 LGHNA, CDR2 YSLEER. Trimming took 1 base from V and 8 from J, leaving 17 bases between them.

This sequence joins TRBV6-2 or TRBV6-3 and TRBJ1-6; a weak D match, TRBD1 (5 bases). Trimming shortened V by 2 bases and J by 14 bases, and 19 bases separated the two germline ends. The CDR3 covers 15 residues. Germline V CDR1 and CDR2: MNHEY, SVGEGT. The CDR3 sequence is CASSYRGDLNRALHF. The CDR3 region has the DNA TGTGCCAGCAGTTACCGCGGGGACCTCAACCGGGCCCTCCACTTT.

DNA for the CDR3: TGCGCCAGCAGCTCGGACAGGGGAAGCTATGGCTACACCTTC. Translating gives CASSSDRGSYGYTF. J is TRBJ1-2 and V is TRBV5-1; 9 nucleotides agree with TRBD1. V lost 3 bases, J lost 4 bases, and 4 bases stayed unmatched. This CDR3 has 14 residues. Germline CDR1 and CDR2: SGHRS and YFSETQ.

This clone has more than one count but fewer than ten. The V and J genes are TRBV29-1 and TRBJ2-5; 7 bases are shared with TRBD2. The CDR3 is 15 amino acids. The germline gives CDR1 SQVTM, CDR2 ANQGSEA. The V gene end was trimmed by 5 bases and the J gene end by 1 base; junction bases not matched to a gene: 10. The CDR3 sequence: CSVNSGGVIQETQYF. In DNA form, the CDR3 reads TGCAGCGTTAACTCTGGGGGGGTGATCCAAGAGACCCAGTACTTC.

This clone has a handful of counts. The chain has TRBV6-2 or TRBV6-3 and TRBJ2-1; a weak D match, TRBD2 (6 bases). Deletions cut 0 bases from V and 4 bases from J, with 16 bases between. The CDR3 totals 17 residues. Germline assignment: CDR1 MNHEY and CDR2 SVGEGT. The CDR3 nucleotides read TGTGCCAGCAGTTACTCCCCCCCCGGGGGAATTTACAATGAGCAGTTCTTC. It translates to CASSYSPPGGIYNEQFF.

The V gene is TRBV6-6, the J gene TRBJ2-7, with D perhaps matching TRBD1 (6 bases). Between the trimmed V and J ends, which lost 8 bases and 2 bases, there was a span of 16 bases. The CDR3 contains 14 residues. Germline-derived CDR1 and CDR2 are MNHNY and SVGAGI (reference sequence). The CDR3 DNA sequence: TGTGCCAGCCGAAGGACAGTCTCTACCTACGAGCAGTACTTC. This sequence encodes CASRRTVSTYEQYF.

V gene TRBV7-2 combines with J gene TRBJ1-2; tentative D call: TRBD1 (6 bases). This CDR3 is built from 13 residues. Trimming pared 5 bases from V and 5 bases from J, leaving 12 bases between. CDR1 is SGHTA and CDR2 is FQGNSA in the germline V gene. The CDR3 here is CASSGRGGYGYTF. The CDR3 DNA reads TGTGCCAGCAGCGGTAGGGGGGGATATGGCTACACCTTC. Filled out from reference TRBV7-2 and TRBJ1-2, the complete variable domain reads GAGVSQSPSNKVTEKGKDVELRCDPISGHTALYWYRQSLGQGLEFLIYFQGNSAPDKSGLPSDRFSAERTGGSVSTLTIQRTQQEDSAVYLCASSGRGGYGYTFGSGTRLTVV.

This clone was recorded once. The chain uses TRBV6-2 or TRBV6-3 and TRBJ1-5; D perhaps matches TRBD1 (5 bases). This CDR3 region has 17 residues. CDR1 MNHEY and CDR2 SVGEGT come from the germline V gene. Trimming cost V 0 bases and J 3 bases, with 15 bases left between them. The DNA for the CDR3 is TGTGCCAGCAGTTACTCGACGATACGACAGCACAATCAGCCCCAGCATTTT. This gives the protein CASSYSTIRQHNQPQHF.

CDR3 sequence: CASSVGQGGSGNTIYF. The CDR3 region has the DNA TGTGCCAGCAGCGTAGGACAGGGGGGATCTGGAAACACCATATATTTT. The chain uses TRBV9 and TRBJ1-3; 9 bases fit TRBD1. With 0 bases clipped from V and 1 base from J, the junction kept 2 bases outside the gene matches. The germline V gene encodes CDR1 SGDLS and CDR2 YYNGEE. This CDR3 region has 16 residues.

J is TRBJ2-1 and V is TRBV29-1; 10 bases align to TRBD2. There are 16 residues in the CDR3. Losses at the gene ends were 3 bases for V and 7 bases for J; bases not matched to a gene: 12. Germline loops: CDR1 SQVTM, CDR2 ANQGSEA. In DNA form, the CDR3 reads TGCAGCGTTGAGGGCCCGCCCGAGCGGGGGGGAAATGAGCAGTTCTTC. Translating it yields CSVEGPPERGGNEQFF.

This chain links TRBV6-5 with TRBJ2-7; weak D call: TRBD2 (5 bases). V shed 8 bases and J shed 6 bases, with 17 bases lying between them. From germline, CDR1 is MNHEY and CDR2 SVGAGI. There are 13 residues in the CDR3. The CDR3 DNA reads TGTGCCAGCTCTGGAGGTGGGTTCCGCGAGCAGTACTTC. As protein: CASSGGGFREQYF.

The V call is TRBV11-2, the J call TRBJ1-5, with D hard to call. Germline lookup yields CDR1 SGHAT and CDR2 FQNNGV. V dropped 5 bases and J dropped 11 bases, with 16 bases sitting between them. The CDR3 has 13 amino acids. DNA of the CDR3: TGTGCCAGCAGCCTAGGATCACAGCTGGCCCAGCATTTT. Translating gives CASSLGSQLAQHF. The full variable domain, with the rest looked up from reference TRBV11-2 and TRBJ1-5, is EAGVAQSPRYKIIEKRQSVAFWCNPISGHATLYWYQQILGQGPKLLIQFQNNGVVDDSQLPKDRFSAERLKGVDSTLKIQPAKLEDSAVYLCASSLGSQLAQHFGDGTRLSIL.

The rearrangement joins TRBV27 to TRBJ1-1, with D perhaps matching TRBD1 (5 bases). The CDR3 contains 15 residues. V shed 1 base and J shed 5 bases, with 14 bases lying between them. In germline, CDR1 is MNHEY, CDR2 SMNVEV (reference sequence). CDR3 sequence (DNA): TGTGCCAGCAGTTTATTGGGGGGGGAGGGGACTGAAGCTTTCTTT. Its protein product is CASSLLGGEGTEAFF.

This clone showed up just once. A junction end diverges from the germline sequence, so it may reflect a read error. This chain uses TRBV19 with TRBJ2-2; TRBD1 is a possible D gene (6 bases). The germline V gene encodes CDR1 LNHDA and CDR2 SQIVND (reference sequence). This CDR3 spans 15 amino acids. CDR3 sequence reads: CASSTGHLEHRGAVF. In DNA, the CDR3 is TGTGCCAGTAGTACGGGACATCTCGAACACCGGGGAGCTGTTTTT.